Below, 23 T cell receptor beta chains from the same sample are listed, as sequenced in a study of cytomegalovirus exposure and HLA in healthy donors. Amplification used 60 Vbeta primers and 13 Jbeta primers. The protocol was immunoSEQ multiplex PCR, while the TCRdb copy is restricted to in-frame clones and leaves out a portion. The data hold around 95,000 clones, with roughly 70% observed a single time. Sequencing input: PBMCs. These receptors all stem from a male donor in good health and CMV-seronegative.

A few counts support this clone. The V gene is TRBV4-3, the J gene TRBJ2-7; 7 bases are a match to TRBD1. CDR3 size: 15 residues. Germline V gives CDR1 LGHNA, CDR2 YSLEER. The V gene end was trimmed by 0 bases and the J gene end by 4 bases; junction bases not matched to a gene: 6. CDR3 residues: CASSQDGGQWYEQYF. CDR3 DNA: TGCGCCAGCAGCCAAGATGGGGGACAGTGGTACGAGCAGTACTTC.

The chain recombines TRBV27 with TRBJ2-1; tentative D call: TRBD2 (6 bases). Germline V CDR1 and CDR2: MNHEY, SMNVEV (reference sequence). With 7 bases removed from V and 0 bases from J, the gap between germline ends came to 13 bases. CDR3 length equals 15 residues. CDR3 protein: CASTFGGSSYNEQFF. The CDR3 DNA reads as TGTGCCAGCACCTTCGGGGGAAGCTCCTACAATGAGCAGTTCTTC.

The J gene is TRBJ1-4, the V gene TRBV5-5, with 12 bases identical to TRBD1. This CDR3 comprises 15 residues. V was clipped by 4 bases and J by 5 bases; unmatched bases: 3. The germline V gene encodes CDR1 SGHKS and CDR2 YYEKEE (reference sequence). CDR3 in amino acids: CASSLGTGGNEKLFF. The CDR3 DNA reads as TGTGCCAGCAGCCTCGGGACAGGGGGCAATGAAAAACTGTTTTTT.

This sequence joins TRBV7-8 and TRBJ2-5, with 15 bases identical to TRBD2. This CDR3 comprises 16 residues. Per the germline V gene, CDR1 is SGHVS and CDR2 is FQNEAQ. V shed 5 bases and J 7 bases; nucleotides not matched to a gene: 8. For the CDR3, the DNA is TGTGCCAGCAGCCCGAGGACTAGCGGGAGGGGCGCGACCCAGTACTTC. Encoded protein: CASSPRTSGRGATQYF.

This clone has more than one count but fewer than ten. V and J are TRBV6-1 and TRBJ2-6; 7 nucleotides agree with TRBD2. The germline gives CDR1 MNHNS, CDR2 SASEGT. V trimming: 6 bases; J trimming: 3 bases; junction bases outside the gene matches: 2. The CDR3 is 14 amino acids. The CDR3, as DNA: TGTGCCAGCAGGTCGGGAGGTGGGGCCAACGTCCTGACTTTC. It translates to CASRSGGGANVLTF.

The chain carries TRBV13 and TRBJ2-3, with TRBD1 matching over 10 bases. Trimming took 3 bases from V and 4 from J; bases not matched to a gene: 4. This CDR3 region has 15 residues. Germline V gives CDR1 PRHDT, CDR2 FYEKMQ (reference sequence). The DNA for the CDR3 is TGTGCCAGCAGCTTGGACAGGGGGAGTGCAGATACGCAGTATTTT. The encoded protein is CASSLDRGSADTQYF.

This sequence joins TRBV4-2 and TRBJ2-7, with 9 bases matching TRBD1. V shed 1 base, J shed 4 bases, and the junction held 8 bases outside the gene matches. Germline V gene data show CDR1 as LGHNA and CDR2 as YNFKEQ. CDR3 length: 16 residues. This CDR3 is CASSQGFDRGEYEQYF. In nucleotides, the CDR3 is TGTGCCAGCAGCCAAGGATTCGACAGGGGGGAGTACGAGCAGTACTTC.

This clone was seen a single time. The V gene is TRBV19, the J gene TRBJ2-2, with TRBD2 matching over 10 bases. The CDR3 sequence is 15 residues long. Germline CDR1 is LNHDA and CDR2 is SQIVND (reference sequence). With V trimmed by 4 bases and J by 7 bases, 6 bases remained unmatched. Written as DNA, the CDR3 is TGTGCCAGTAGTACTCCTAGCGGGAGAGGCGGGGAGCTGTTTTTT. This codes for CASSTPSGRGGELFF. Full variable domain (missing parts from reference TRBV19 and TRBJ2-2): DGGITQSPKYLFRKEGQNVTLSCEQNLNHDAMYWYRQDPGQGLRLIYYSQIVNDFQKGDIAEGYSVSREKKESFPLTVTSAQKNPTAFYLCASSTPSGRGGELFFGEGSRLTVL.

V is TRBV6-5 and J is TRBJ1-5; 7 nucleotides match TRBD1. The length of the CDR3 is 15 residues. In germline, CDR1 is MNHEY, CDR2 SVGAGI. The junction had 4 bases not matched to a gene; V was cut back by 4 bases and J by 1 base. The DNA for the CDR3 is TGTGCCAGCAGTTCAACCAGGGGGAGCAATCAGCCCCAGCATTTT. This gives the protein CASSSTRGSNQPQHF.

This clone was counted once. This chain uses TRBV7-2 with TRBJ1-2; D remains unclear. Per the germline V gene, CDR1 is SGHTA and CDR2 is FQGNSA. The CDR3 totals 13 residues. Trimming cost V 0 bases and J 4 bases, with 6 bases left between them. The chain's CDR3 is CASSLARSYGYTF. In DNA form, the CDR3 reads TGTGCCAGCAGCTTAGCGCGGAGCTATGGCTACACCTTC.

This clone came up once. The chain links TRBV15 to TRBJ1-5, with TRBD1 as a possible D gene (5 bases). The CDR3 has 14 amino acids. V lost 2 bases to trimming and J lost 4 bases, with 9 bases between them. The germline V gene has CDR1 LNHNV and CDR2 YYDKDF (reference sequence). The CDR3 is CATSRQGTNQPQHF. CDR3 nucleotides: TGTGCCACCAGCAGACAGGGCACAAATCAGCCCCAGCATTTT.

The CDR3 sequence: CAWSVREGNGYTF. The CDR3 DNA sequence: TGTGCCTGGAGTGTCCGGGAGGGGAATGGCTACACCTTC. The chain employs TRBV30 and TRBJ1-2, with D maybe TRBD1 (5 bases). Germline CDR1 is GTSNPN and CDR2 is SVGIG (reference sequence). V lost 0 bases and J 6 bases, leaving 11 bases between the germline ends. CDR3 length: 13 amino acids.

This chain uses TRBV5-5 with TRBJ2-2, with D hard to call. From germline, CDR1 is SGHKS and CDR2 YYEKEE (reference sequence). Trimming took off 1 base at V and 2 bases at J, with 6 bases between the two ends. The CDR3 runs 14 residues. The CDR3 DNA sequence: TGTGCCAGCAGCTTGCGAACTAACACCGGGGAGCTGTTTTTT. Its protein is CASSLRTNTGELFF.

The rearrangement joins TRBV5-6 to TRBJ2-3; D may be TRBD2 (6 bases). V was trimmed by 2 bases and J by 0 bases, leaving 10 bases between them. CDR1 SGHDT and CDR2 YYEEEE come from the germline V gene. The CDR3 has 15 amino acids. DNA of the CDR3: TGTGCCAGCAGCTTTGCGGGGCCTAGCACAGATACGCAGTATTTT. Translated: CASSFAGPSTDTQYF.

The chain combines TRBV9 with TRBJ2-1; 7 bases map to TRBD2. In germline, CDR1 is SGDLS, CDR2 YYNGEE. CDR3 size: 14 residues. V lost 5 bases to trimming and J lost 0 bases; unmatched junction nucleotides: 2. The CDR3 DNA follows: TGTGCCAGCAGTCCGGGGGGCTCCTACAATGAGCAGTTCTTC. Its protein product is CASSPGGSYNEQFF. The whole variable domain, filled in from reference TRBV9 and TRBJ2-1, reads DSGVTQTPKHLITATGQRVTLRCSPRSGDLSVYWYQQSLDQGLQFLIQYYNGEERAKGNILERFSAQQFPDLHSELNLSSLELGDSALYFCASSPGGSYNEQFFGPGTRLTVL.

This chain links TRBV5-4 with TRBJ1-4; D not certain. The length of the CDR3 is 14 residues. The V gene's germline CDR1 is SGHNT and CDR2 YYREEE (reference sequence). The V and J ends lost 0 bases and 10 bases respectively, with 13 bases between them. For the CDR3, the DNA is TGTGCCAGCAGCTTGGGGCGAGAGACGGGAAAACTGTTTTTT. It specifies CASSLGRETGKLFF.

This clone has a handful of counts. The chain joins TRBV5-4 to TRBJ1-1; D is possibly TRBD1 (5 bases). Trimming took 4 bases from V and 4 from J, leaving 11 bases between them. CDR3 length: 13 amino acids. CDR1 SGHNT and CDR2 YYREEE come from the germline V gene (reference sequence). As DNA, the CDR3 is TGTGCCAGCAGCCCACGGGGGGTCACTGAAGCTTTCTTT. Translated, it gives CASSPRGVTEAFF.

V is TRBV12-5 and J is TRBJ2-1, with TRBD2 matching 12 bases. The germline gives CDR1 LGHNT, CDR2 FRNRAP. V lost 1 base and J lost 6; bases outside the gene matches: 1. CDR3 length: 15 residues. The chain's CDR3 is CASGLASGRVNEQFF. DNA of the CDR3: TGTGCTAGTGGTTTGGCTAGCGGGAGGGTCAATGAGCAGTTCTTC.

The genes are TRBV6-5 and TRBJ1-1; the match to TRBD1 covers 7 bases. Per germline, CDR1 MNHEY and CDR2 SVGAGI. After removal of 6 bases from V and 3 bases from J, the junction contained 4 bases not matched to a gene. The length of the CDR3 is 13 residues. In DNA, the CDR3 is TGTGCCAGCAGGGGACAGCTCTACACTGAAGCTTTCTTT. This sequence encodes CASRGQLYTEAFF.

For the CDR3, the DNA is TGTGCCAGCAGCGTCGGGACTAGCGGGAACGTCGGAGATACGCAGTATTTT. This sequence encodes CASSVGTSGNVGDTQYF. The J gene is TRBJ2-3, the V gene TRBV9; TRBD2 aligns across 13 bases. The CDR3 totals 17 residues. The germline V gene has CDR1 SGDLS and CDR2 YYNGEE. V lost 2 bases to trimming and J lost 5 bases; unmatched junction nucleotides: 8.

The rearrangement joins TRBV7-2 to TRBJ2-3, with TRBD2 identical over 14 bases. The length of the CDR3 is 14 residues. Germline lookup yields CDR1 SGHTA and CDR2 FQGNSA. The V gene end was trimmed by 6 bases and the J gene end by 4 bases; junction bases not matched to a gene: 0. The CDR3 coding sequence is TGTGCCAGCAGGGGACTAGCGGGAGCAGATACGCAGTATTTT. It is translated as CASRGLAGADTQYF.

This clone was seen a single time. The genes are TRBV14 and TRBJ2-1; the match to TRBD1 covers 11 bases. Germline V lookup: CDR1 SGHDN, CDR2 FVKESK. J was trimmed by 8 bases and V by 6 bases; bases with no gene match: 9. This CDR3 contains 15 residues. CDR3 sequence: CASSPGTGGFHEQFF. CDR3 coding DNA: TGTGCCAGCAGTCCCGGGACAGGGGGTTTCCATGAGCAGTTCTTC.

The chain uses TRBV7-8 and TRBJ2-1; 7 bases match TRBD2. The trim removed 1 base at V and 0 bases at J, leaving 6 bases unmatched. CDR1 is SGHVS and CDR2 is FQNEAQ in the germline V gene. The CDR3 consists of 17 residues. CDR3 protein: CASSLVWRENSYNEQFF. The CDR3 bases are TGTGCCAGCAGCTTAGTATGGCGGGAGAACTCCTACAATGAGCAGTTCTTC.